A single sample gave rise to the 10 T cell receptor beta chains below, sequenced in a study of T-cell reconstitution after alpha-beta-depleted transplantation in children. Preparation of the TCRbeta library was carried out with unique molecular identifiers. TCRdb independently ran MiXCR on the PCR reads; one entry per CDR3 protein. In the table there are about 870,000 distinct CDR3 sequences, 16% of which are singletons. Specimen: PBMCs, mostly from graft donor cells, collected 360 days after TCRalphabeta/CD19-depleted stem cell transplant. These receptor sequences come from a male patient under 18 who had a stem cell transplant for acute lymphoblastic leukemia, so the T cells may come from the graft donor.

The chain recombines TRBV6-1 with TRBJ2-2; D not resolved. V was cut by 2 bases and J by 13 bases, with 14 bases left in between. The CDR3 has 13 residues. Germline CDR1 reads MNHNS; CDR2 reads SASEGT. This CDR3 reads CASSELKGSRLFF. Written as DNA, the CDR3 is TGTGCCAGCAGTGAACTAAAAGGCAGTAGGCTGTTTTTT.

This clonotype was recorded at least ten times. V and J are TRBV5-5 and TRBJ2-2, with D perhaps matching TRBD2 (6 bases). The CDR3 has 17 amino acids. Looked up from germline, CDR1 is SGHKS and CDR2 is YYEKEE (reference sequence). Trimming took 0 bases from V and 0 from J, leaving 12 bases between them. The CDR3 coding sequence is TGTGCCAGCAGCTTGGGGGCGGAGGGGTCGAACACCGGGGAGCTGTTTTTT. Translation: CASSLGAEGSNTGELFF.

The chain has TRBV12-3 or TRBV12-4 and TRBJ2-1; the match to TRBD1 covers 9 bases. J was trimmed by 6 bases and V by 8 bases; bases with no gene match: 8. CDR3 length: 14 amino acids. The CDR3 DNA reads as TGTGCCAGCTCCGGGACAGGGTACCCCAATGAGCAGTTCTTC. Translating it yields CASSGTGYPNEQFF.

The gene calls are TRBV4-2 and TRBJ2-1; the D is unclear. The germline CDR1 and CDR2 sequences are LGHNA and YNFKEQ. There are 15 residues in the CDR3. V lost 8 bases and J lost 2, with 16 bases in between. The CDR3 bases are TGTGCCAGCCGCCGGGCCGAGAATACCTACAATGAGCAGTTCTTC. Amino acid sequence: CASRRAENTYNEQFF.

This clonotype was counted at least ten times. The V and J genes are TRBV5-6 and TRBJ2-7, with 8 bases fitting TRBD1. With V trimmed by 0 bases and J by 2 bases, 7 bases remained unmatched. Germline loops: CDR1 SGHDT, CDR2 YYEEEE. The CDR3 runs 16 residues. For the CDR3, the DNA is TGTGCCAGCAGCTTGGCCCCGGACAGGGTTACCTACGAGCAGTACTTC. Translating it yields CASSLAPDRVTYEQYF. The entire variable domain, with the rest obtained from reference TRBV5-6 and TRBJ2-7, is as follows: DAGVTQSPTHLIKTRGQQVTLRCSPKSGHDTVSWYQQALGQGPQFIFQYYEEEERQRGNFPDRFSGHQFPNYSSELNVNALLLGDSALYLCASSLAPDRVTYEQYFGPGTRLTVT.

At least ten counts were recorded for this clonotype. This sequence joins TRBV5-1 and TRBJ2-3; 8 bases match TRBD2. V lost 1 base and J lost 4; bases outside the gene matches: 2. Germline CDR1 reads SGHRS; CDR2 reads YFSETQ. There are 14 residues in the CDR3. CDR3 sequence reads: CASSLSGGPDTQYF. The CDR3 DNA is TGCGCCAGCAGCTTGTCGGGAGGGCCAGATACGCAGTATTTT. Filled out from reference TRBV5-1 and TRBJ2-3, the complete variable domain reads KAGVTQTPRYLIKTRGQQVTLSCSPISGHRSVSWYQQTPGQGLQFLFEYFSETQRNKGNFPGRFSGRQFSNSRSEMNVSTLELGDSALYLCASSLSGGPDTQYFGPGTRLTVL.

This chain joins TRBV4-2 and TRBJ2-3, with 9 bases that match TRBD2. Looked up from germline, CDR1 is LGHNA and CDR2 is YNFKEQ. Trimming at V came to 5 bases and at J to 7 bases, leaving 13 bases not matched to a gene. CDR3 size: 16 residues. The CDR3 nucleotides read TGTGCCAGCAGCAGCCCGGGGCTAGCGGGATTGAATACGCAGTATTTT. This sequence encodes CASSSPGLAGLNTQYF.

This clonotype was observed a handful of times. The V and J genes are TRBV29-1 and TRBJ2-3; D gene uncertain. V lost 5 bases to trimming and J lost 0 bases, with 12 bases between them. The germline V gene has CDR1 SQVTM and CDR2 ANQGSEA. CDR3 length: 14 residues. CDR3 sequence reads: CSVTKSHSTDTQYF. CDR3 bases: TGCAGCGTTACAAAGAGTCACAGCACAGATACGCAGTATTTT.

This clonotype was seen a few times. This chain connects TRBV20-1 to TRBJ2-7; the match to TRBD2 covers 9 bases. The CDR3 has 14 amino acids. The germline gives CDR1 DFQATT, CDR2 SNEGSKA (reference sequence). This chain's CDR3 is CSAIGASGIYEQYF. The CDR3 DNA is TGCAGCGCCATCGGGGCTAGCGGGATCTACGAGCAGTACTTC.

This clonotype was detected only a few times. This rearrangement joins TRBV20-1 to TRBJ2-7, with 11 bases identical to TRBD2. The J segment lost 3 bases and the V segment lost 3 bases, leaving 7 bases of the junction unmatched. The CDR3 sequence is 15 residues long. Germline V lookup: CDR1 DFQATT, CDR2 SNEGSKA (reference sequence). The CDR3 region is CSASSSGRPDYEQYF. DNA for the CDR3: TGCAGTGCTAGTTCTAGCGGGAGGCCGGACTACGAGCAGTACTTC.